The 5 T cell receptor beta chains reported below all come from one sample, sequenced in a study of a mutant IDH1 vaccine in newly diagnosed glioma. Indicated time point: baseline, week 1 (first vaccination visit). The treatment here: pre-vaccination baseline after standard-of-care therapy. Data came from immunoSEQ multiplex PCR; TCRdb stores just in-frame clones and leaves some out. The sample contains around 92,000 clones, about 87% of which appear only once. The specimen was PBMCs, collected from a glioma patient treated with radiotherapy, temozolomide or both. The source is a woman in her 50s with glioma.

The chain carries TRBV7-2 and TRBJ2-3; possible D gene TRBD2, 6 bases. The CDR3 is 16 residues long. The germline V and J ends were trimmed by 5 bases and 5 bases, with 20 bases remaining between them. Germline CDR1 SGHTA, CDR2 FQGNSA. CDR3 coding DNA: TGTGCCAGCAGCCCAGGCTCTTTGGCGGGGAGAGATACGCAGTATTTT. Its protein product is CASSPGSLAGRDTQYF.

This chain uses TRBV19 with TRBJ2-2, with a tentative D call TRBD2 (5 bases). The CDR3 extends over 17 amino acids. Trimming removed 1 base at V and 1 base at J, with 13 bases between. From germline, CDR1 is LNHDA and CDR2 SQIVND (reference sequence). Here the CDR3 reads CASSIGSAVLNTGELFF. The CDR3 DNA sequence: TGTGCCAGTAGTATAGGGTCAGCGGTTCTGAACACCGGGGAGCTGTTTTTT.

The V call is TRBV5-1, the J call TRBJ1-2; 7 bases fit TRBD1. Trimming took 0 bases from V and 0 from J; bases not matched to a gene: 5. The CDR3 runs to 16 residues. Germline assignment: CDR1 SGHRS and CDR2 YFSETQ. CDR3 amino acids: CASSLASGGANYGYTF. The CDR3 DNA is TGCGCCAGCAGCTTGGCCTCAGGGGGAGCTAACTATGGCTACACCTTC.

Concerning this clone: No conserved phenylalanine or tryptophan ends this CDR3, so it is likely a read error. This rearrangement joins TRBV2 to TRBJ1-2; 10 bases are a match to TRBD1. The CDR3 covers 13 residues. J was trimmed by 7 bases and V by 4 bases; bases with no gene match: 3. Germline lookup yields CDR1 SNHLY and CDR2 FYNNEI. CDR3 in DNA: TGTGCCAGCAGTGCCCGGGACAGGGGTGGCTACACCCTC. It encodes CASSARDRGGYTL.

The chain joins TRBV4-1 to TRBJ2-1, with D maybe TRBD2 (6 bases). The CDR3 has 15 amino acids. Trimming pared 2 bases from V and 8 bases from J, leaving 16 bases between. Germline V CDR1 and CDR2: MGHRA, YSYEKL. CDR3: CASSQNYGTQDEQFF. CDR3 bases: TGCGCCAGCAGCCAAAATTACGGGACTCAGGATGAGCAGTTCTTC.